Listed below are T cell receptor beta chains from one sample, sequenced in a study of shared clonotypes between healthy human individuals. This table comes from immunoSEQ multiplex PCR, and its TCRdb copy is limited to in-frame clones, with some not included. Of some 500,000 clones listed, roughly 85% were seen once; the top ten hold approximately 12%. The sequencing input was PBMCs. These receptors were obtained from a woman aged 35 to 49 in good health. Some clones in this sample may be carry-over from other donors' samples. CDR3s include the opening cysteine and the closing phenylalanine or tryptophan. Each record gives: clone size, CDR3 length, J gene, D gene, V gene, CDR3 protein, CDR3 DNA. D genes are given only for firm matches. Size tells how often a clone was seen (once, few, many) or the class of an expanded clone, and some rows leave it out.

few | 16 | TRBJ2-7 | TRBD2 | TRBV7-6 | CASSSGTSGVPYEQYF | TGTGCCAGCAGCTCCGGGACTAGCGGAGTTCCCTACGAGCAGTACTTC
once | 13 | TRBJ2-3 | NA | TRBV28 | CASRPISTDTQYF | TGCGCCAGCAGACCAATTAGCACAGATACGCAGTATTTT
NA | 15 | TRBJ1-5 | NA | TRBV19 | CASSIAGSFRQPQHF | TGTGCCAGTAGTATAGCGGGCAGCTTCAGGCAGCCCCAGCATTTT
NA | 18 | TRBJ2-2 | TRBD2 | TRBV27 | CASSFAGLAGGYTGELFF | TGTGCCAGCAGTTTCGCCGGACTAGCGGGAGGCTACACCGGGGAGCTGTTTTTT
NA | 18 | TRBJ1-5 | TRBD1 | TRBV7-8 | CASSLVTGQGLSNQPQHF | TGTGCCAGCAGCTTAGTGACGGGACAGGGTTTAAGCAATCAGCCCCAGCATTTT
NA | 20 | TRBJ2-6 | TRBD1 | TRBV5-1 | CASSLGLTGTGAGGANVLTF | TGCGCCAGCAGCTTGGGGTTGACTGGGACAGGGGCAGGTGGGGCCAACGTCCTGACTTTC
NA | 15 | TRBJ1-4 | NA | TRBV18 | CASSRTAATNEKLFF | TGTGCCAGCTCACGGACAGCTGCAACTAATGAAAAACTGTTTTTT
NA | 16 | TRBJ2-7 | TRBD2 | TRBV7-6 | CASSLAPGLGGLEQYF | TGTGCCAGCAGCCTCGCCCCGGGACTAGGGGGGCTCGAGCAGTACTTC
NA | 18 | TRBJ2-1 | TRBD2 | TRBV5-4 | CASSFPGTSGRPYNEQFF | TGTGCCAGCAGCTTCCCCGGGACTAGCGGGAGACCCTACAATGAGCAGTTCTTC
NA | 15 | TRBJ2-7 | NA | TRBV21-1 | CARGVAGRRNCEQYF | TGTGCCAGGGGCGTAGCGGGAAGGAGAAATTGCGAGCAGTACTTC
NA | 16 | TRBJ2-7 | NA | TRBV6-1 | CASSDRGSVLWDEQYF | TGTGCCAGCAGTGATAGGGGCAGCGTACTTTGGGACGAGCAGTACTTC
NA | 17 | TRBJ2-1 | TRBD1 | TRBV7-2 | CASSFNPTGGFYNEQFF | TGTGCCAGCAGCTTTAATCCGACAGGGGGTTTTTACAATGAGCAGTTCTTC
NA | 18 | TRBJ1-5 | NA | TRBV28 | CASSPWGFDGTSNQPQHF | TGTGCCAGCAGTCCCTGGGGGTTTGACGGAACTAGCAATCAGCCCCAGCATTTT
few | 15 | TRBJ2-2 | TRBD2 | TRBV5-4 | CASSLTSGSTGELFF | TGTGCCAGCAGCTTGACTAGCGGGTCTACCGGGGAGCTGTTTTTT
NA | 12 | TRBJ2-7 | NA | TRBV28 | CASSLLGFEQYF | TGTGCCAGCAGTTTATTGGGGTTCGAGCAGTACTTC
NA | 15 | TRBJ2-1 | NA | TRBV30 | CAWSVDISSYNEQFF | TGTGCCTGGAGTGTGGACATAAGCTCCTACAATGAGCAGTTCTTC
NA | 13 | TRBJ2-5 | NA | TRBV2 | CASRRERQETQYF | TGTGCCAGCAGGAGGGAACGTCAAGAGACCCAGTACTTC
NA | 14 | TRBJ2-3 | NA | TRBV7-2 | CASGPGSSTDTQYF | TGTGCCAGCGGCCCGGGGAGTAGCACAGATACGCAGTATTTT
many | 14 | TRBJ1-4 | NA | TRBV7-2 | CASSRIPGKEKLFF | TGTGCCAGCAGCCGGATCCCCGGGAAGGAAAAACTGTTTTTT
NA | 15 | TRBJ2-7 | NA | TRBV27 | CASSLARAGTYEQYF | TGTGCCAGCAGCCTTGCTAGGGCGGGTACCTACGAGCAGTACTTC
NA | 13 | TRBJ1-2 | TRBD1 | TRBV9 | CASSGGFNYGYTF | TGTGCCAGCTCAGGGGGGTTCAACTATGGCTACACCTTC
NA | 14 | TRBJ1-2 | NA | TRBV30 | CAWTVGWGNYGYTF | TGTGCCTGGACCGTAGGCTGGGGGAACTATGGCTACACCTTC
NA | 14 | TRBJ2-5 | NA | TRBV9 | CASRGTDTGGTQYF | TGTGCCAGCAGGGGGACGGACACCGGTGGGACCCAGTACTTC
many | 12 | TRBJ1-6 | NA | TRBV7-2 | CASSTTGSPLHF | TGTGCCAGCAGCACGACAGGTTCACCCCTCCACTTT
NA | 13 | TRBJ2-5 | TRBD1 | TRBV6-5 | CATSRDSFYEQYF | TGTGCCACCTCGAGGGACAGCTTCTATGAGCAGTACTTC
once | 15 | TRBJ2-3 | NA | TRBV18 | CASSPRGSSTDTQYF | TGTGCCAGCTCACCCAGGGGCAGTAGCACAGATACGCAGTATTTT
NA | 13 | TRBJ1-4 | NA | TRBV29-1 | CSVAPATNEKLFF | TGCAGCGTCGCCCCCGCAACTAATGAAAAACTGTTTTTT
once | 14 | TRBJ2-7 | TRBD2 | TRBV9 | CASSSSGSSYEQYF | TGTGCCAGCAGCTCTAGCGGGAGCTCCTACGAGCAGTACTTC
NA | 16 | TRBJ2-3 | TRBD1 | TRBV7-3 | CASSLEGQATTDTQYF | TGTGCCAGCAGCTTGGAGGGACAGGCAACAACAGATACGCAGTATTTT